This entry lists 5 T cell receptor beta chains sequenced from one sample in a study of CD8 T cells in Susac syndrome. Random hexamers were used to reverse transcribe the RNA input (about 0.5 to 1 ug). TCRdb redid the calling of the immunoSEQ multiplex PCR reads with MiXCR, one entry per CDR3 protein. The sample has about 110,000 distinct CDR3 sequences, roughly 96% seen once. Sequencing was carried out using CD4+ T cells from PBMCs. The receptors stem from a human donor in good health.

This clonotype was seen a single time. The V and J genes are TRBV9 and TRBJ1-1; tentatively, D is TRBD1 (5 bases). Per germline, CDR1 SGDLS and CDR2 YYNGEE. This CDR3 has 14 amino acids. Trimming took off 1 base at V and 1 base at J, with 8 bases between the two ends. The CDR3 reads CASSVLGENTEAFF. The DNA of the CDR3 is TGTGCCAGCAGCGTACTGGGGGAGAACACTGAAGCTTTCTTT. Full variable domain (missing parts from reference TRBV9 and TRBJ1-1): DSGVTQTPKHLITATGQRVTLRCSPRSGDLSVYWYQQSLDQGLQFLIQYYNGEERAKGNILERFSAQQFPDLHSELNLSSLELGDSALYFCASSVLGENTEAFFGQGTRLTVV.

This chain joins TRBV28 and TRBJ2-7; TRBD1 matches at 7 bases. The V and J ends lost 4 bases and 0 bases, in that order; junction bases with no gene match: 6. The CDR3 is made up of 15 amino acids. Germline V gives CDR1 MDHEN, CDR2 SYDVKM. The CDR3: CASSSPGQNSYEQYF. CDR3 coding DNA: TGTGCCAGCAGTTCCCCGGGACAGAACTCCTACGAGCAGTACTTC.

This chain links TRBV29-1 with TRBJ2-7; the D gene is possibly TRBD1 (6 bases). Per the germline V gene, CDR1 is SQVTM and CDR2 is ANQGSEA. The ends were cut back, 4 bases at V and 0 bases at J, with 10 bases in the middle. The CDR3 totals 13 residues. For the CDR3, the DNA is TGCAGCGTTGGACAGGCGAGCTCCTACGAGCAGTACTTC. Its translation: CSVGQASSYEQYF.

The gene calls are TRBV5-1 and TRBJ2-3; D may be TRBD1 (5 bases). The germline V and J ends were trimmed by 5 bases and 2 bases, with 9 bases remaining between them. The germline CDR1 and CDR2 sequences are SGHRS and YFSETQ. The length of the CDR3 is 13 residues. The CDR3 nucleotides read TGCGCCAGCAGGACAGAGATCACAGATACGCAGTATTTT. It translates to CASRTEITDTQYF.

V usage is TRBV20-1 and J usage is TRBJ1-2; 8 nucleotides agree with TRBD1. The ends lost 5 bases at V and 7 bases at J; junction bases unmatched: 3. CDR1 is DFQATT and CDR2 is SNEGSKA in the germline V gene (reference sequence). CDR3 size: 11 residues. The CDR3 region has the DNA TGCAGTGCTCTACAGGGGGTTGGCTACACCTTC. Protein sequence: CSALQGVGYTF.